What follows is one T cell receptor beta chain and its context. Its antigen is not identified. This table comes from immunoSEQ multiplex PCR, and its TCRdb copy is limited to in-frame clones, with some not included. The table has tens of thousands of clones, 88% seen once. CDR3 size: 15 residues. V dropped 2 bases and J dropped 13 bases, with 21 bases sitting between them. Germline values: CDR1 WNHNN, CDR2 SYGVQD (reference sequence). Systemic immunosuppression or a history of autoimmune disease excluded patients. This sample is drawn from a study of OX40 agonist ivuxolimab in advanced cancers. General study results and limits: With doses of 0.1-3.0 mg/kg, partial responders showed among the lowest clonal expansion.

The sequencing here drew on CD4+ or CD8+ T cells sorted from blood, taken in a trial of the OX40 agonist ivuxolimab. This chain uses TRBV10-1 with TRBJ2-1; D is possibly TRBD2 (7 bases). This TCR came from an adult with an advanced solid tumor such as melanoma, head and neck, liver or kidney cancer. The CDR3, as DNA: TGCGCCAGCAGTGAGAGGGGGGGGGCCCTAGGAGACCAGTTCTTC. Its protein product is CASSERGGALGDQFF.